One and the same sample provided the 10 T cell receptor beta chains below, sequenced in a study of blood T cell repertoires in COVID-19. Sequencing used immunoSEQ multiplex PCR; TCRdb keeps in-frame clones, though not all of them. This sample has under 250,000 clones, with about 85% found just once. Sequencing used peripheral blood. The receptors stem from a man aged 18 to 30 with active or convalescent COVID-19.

The CDR3 DNA reads TGTGCCAGCACCCTAAGTAGCGGGAGAGGATACAATGAGCAGTTCTTC. It specifies CASTLSSGRGYNEQFF. The V and J genes are TRBV5-5 and TRBJ2-1, with 9 nucleotides matching TRBD2. The germline CDR1 and CDR2 sequences are SGHKS and YYEKEE (reference sequence). The CDR3 loop spans 16 amino acids. V lost 6 bases, J lost 4 bases, and 11 bases stayed unmatched.

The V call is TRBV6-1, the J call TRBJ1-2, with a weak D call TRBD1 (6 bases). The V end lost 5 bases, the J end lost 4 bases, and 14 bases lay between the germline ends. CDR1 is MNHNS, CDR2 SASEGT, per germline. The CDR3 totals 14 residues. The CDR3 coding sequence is TGTGCCAGCAGTTATTACACAGGGTCCTATGGCTACACCTTC. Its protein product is CASSYYTGSYGYTF.

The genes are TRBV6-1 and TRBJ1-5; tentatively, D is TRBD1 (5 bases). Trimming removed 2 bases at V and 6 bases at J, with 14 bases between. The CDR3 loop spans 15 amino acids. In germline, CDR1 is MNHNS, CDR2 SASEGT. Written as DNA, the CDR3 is TGTGCCAGCAGTGAAAGCGGGGGTTCAGTTCAGCCCCAGCATTTT. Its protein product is CASSESGGSVQPQHF.

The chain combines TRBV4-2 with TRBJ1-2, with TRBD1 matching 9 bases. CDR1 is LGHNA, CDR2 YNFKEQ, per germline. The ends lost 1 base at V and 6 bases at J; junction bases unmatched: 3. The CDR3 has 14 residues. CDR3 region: CASSQVGTGHGYTF. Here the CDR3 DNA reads TGTGCCAGCAGCCAAGTGGGGACAGGGCATGGCTACACCTTC.

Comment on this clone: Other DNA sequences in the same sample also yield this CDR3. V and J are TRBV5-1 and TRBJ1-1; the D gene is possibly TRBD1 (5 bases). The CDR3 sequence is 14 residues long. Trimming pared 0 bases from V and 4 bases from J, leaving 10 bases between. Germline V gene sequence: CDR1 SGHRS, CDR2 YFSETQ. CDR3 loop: CASSLVGVGTEAFF. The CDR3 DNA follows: TGCGCCAGCAGCTTGGTAGGGGTGGGCACTGAAGCTTTCTTT.

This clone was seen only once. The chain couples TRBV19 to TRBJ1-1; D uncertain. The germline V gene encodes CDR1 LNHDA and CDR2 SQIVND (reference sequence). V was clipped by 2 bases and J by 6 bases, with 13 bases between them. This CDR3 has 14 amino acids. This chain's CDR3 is CASSIRELGAEAFF. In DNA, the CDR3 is TGTGCCAGTAGTATACGGGAGCTTGGCGCTGAAGCTTTCTTT.

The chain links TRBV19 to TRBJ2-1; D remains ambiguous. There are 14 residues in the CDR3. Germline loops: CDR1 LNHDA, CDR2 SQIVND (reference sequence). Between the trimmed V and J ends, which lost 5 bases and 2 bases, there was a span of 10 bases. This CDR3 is CASSSLLAYNEQFF. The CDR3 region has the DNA TGTGCCAGTAGTTCTCTTCTCGCCTACAATGAGCAGTTCTTC.

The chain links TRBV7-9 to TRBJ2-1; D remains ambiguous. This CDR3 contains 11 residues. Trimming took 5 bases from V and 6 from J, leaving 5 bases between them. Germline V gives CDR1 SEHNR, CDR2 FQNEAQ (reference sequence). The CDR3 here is CASSPGNEQFF. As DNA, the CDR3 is TGTGCCAGCAGCCCGGGCAATGAGCAGTTCTTC.

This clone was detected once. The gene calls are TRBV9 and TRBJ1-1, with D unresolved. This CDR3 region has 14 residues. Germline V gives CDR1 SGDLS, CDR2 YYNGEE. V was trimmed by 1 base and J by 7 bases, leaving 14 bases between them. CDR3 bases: TGTGCCAGCAGCGTATTCGGCGGAGGAGGTGAAGCTTTCTTT. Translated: CASSVFGGGGEAFF.

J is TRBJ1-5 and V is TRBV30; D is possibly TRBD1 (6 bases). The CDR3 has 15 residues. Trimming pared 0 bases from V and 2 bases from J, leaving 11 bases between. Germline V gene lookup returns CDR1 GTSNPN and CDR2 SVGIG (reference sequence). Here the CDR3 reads CAWSVGGHGNQPQHF. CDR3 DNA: TGTGCCTGGAGTGTGGGGGGGCACGGCAATCAGCCCCAGCATTTT.